A selection of T cell receptor beta chains follows, all from one sample in a study of shared clonotypes between healthy human individuals. Profiled with immunoSEQ multiplex PCR; TCRdb holds only in-frame clones, not every one. Of some 1,600,000 clones listed, roughly 98% are singletons. Sequencing was performed on naive CD4+ T cells sorted from blood. Receptors were obtained from a man aged 30-40 years in good health. Both conserved end residues are part of each CDR3. D genes are given only for firm matches. Size is omitted from some rows. Given values are once, few, many or a class for expanded clones.

cdr3_nt	cdr3_aa	clone_size	d_call	v_call	j_call
TGTGCCAGCTCACCTTCCGGACTAGCGGGAGAATGGGGAGGTTCGGATACGCAGTATTTT	CASSPSGLAGEWGGSDTQYF	-	TRBD2	TRBV18	TRBJ2-3
TGTGCCAGCAGTTTCGGAGCGGGGTATACGCAGTATTTT	CASSFGAGYTQYF	-	TRBD2	TRBV27	TRBJ2-3
TGTGCCAGCAGCGTTTGGGGACTAGCGGGAAACACAGATACGCAGTATTTT	CASSVWGLAGNTDTQYF	-	TRBD2	TRBV9	TRBJ2-3
TGTGCCAGCTCACGGCTCTATAGCGGGAGAGGGGATGAGCAGTTCTTC	CASSRLYSGRGDEQFF	-	TRBD2	TRBV18	TRBJ2-1
TGCAGCGTTTTCAGACTAGCGGGAGGAGATGAGCAGTTCTTC	CSVFRLAGGDEQFF	-	TRBD2	TRBV29-1	TRBJ2-1
TGTGCCAGTAGTATCGGGGCAGGGGCGAACACCGGGGAGCTGTTTTTT	CASSIGAGANTGELFF	-	-	TRBV19	TRBJ2-2
TGTGCCAGCAGCTTAACGGGGACGGAGCAAGAGACCCAGTACTTC	CASSLTGTEQETQYF	-	-	TRBV7-3	TRBJ2-5
TGCGCCAGCAGCCAAGAACTAGCGGCCCTTATTGAGAAGCAGTTCTTC	CASSQELAALIEKQFF	-	TRBD2	TRBV4-1	TRBJ2-1
TGTGCCAGCAGCGAAGCCGGACAGGGTAGATACGGCTACACCTTC	CASSEAGQGRYGYTF	-	TRBD1	TRBV9	TRBJ1-2
TGTGCCAGCAGTCCAGGACGGAGCTATAATGAAAAACTGTTTTTT	CASSPGRSYNEKLFF	-	-	TRBV27	TRBJ1-4
TGCGCCAGCAGCCCAGGATCTGTCGGGGTCAAAGGAGATACGCAGTATTTT	CASSPGSVGVKGDTQYF	-	-	TRBV5-1	TRBJ2-3
TGTGCCAGCAGCTTGGGACTAGCTGTGGATGAGCAGTTCTTC	CASSLGLAVDEQFF	-	TRBD2	TRBV7-2	TRBJ2-1
TGTGCCAGCAGCTTGGGGCCCCCTCCAGGGCAGTTCTTC	CASSLGPPPGQFF	once	-	TRBV5-4	TRBJ2-1
TGTGCCAGCAGCCCTGGCGGGACGTACGAGCAGTACTTC	CASSPGGTYEQYF	-	-	TRBV9	TRBJ2-7
TGTGCCAGCAGTACTAGCGGAAGAACCTACGAGCAGTACTTC	CASSTSGRTYEQYF	-	TRBD2	TRBV2	TRBJ2-7
TGTGCCAGCAGTCCCCTGGGTAGCCAGACCTACGAGCAGTACTTC	CASSPLGSQTYEQYF	-	-	TRBV27	TRBJ2-7
TGTGCCAGCAGCTTAGAACCTGGGGCCAACGTCCTGACTTTC	CASSLEPGANVLTF	-	-	TRBV7-2	TRBJ2-6
TGTGCCAGCGCACCGGGACAGTACTCCTACGAGCAGTACTTC	CASAPGQYSYEQYF	once	TRBD1	TRBV6-5	TRBJ2-7
TGTGCCACCAGCTCTCGACTAGCGGGAGGGCCAGATACGCAGTATTTT	CATSSRLAGGPDTQYF	-	TRBD2	TRBV15	TRBJ2-3
TGTGCCAGCACAGGGACATTGAACACCGGGGAGCTGTTTTTT	CASTGTLNTGELFF	-	-	TRBV6-1	TRBJ2-2
TGTGCCAGCAGACGCCCGGGGGGCGGCGAGCAGTACTTC	CASRRPGGGEQYF	-	-	TRBV28	TRBJ2-7
TGTGCCAGCTCACCACTCGGGACATCCACCTCTGGAAACACCATATATTTT	CASSPLGTSTSGNTIYF	-	-	TRBV18	TRBJ1-3
TGTGCCAGCAGCGTAGTTCTAGCGGGAGACGCGGGCTACAATGAGCAGTTCTTC	CASSVVLAGDAGYNEQFF	-	TRBD2	TRBV9	TRBJ2-1
TGTGCCAGCTCACCTTTAGCGGGGGCTAGCACAGATACGCAGTATTTT	CASSPLAGASTDTQYF	-	TRBD2	TRBV18	TRBJ2-3
TGTGCCAGCAGCTTGGGTGTGGGCACCCACTACGAGCAGTACTTC	CASSLGVGTHYEQYF	-	-	TRBV5-6	TRBJ2-7
TGTGCCAGTAGCGAGTACCAGACTGAAGCTTTCTTT	CASSEYQTEAFF	-	-	TRBV19	TRBJ1-1
TGTGCCAGCAGCTTAGGGGGCGTCCGCACAGATACGCAGTATTTT	CASSLGGVRTDTQYF	-	-	TRBV7-9	TRBJ2-3
TGCGCCAGCAGCCCCGGACAGGGATCGGGAAACACCATATATTTT	CASSPGQGSGNTIYF	-	TRBD1	TRBV5-1	TRBJ1-3
TGTGCCAGCAGCACGCGGGGTTACGAGCAGTACTTC	CASSTRGYEQYF	-	-	TRBV13	TRBJ2-7
TGTGCCTGGAGCACCTACGGGACAGGGGTTGTTAGCAATCAGCCCCAGCATTTT	CAWSTYGTGVVSNQPQHF	-	TRBD1	TRBV30	TRBJ1-5
TGTGCCAGCGAGGCGGGAGTTTACTCAGATACGCAGTATTTT	CASEAGVYSDTQYF	once	TRBD2	TRBV7-9	TRBJ2-3
TGTGCCAGCAGTTTTGTCGCTAGCGGGAGCTTGGGCACCGGGGAGCTGTTTTTT	CASSFVASGSLGTGELFF	once	TRBD2	TRBV27	TRBJ2-2
TGTGCCAGCAGCGCCGGAATGAACACTGAAGCTTTCTTT	CASSAGMNTEAFF	-	-	TRBV9	TRBJ1-1
TGTGCCAGCAGCCCCCACAGGGACGGGGAGACCCAGTACTTC	CASSPHRDGETQYF	-	-	TRBV9	TRBJ2-5
TGTGCCAGCAGCGTTAGTGAGGAGCAGTTCTTC	CASSVSEEQFF	-	-	TRBV7-9	TRBJ2-1
TGTGCCAGCAGCACAGGGCCAATAGGTGAAGCTTTCTTT	CASSTGPIGEAFF	-	-	TRBV9	TRBJ1-1
TGTGCCAGCAGCAAAGGGAACCCCCTCGAGCAGTACTTC	CASSKGNPLEQYF	once	-	TRBV7-9	TRBJ2-7
TGCGCCAGCAGCCCCCAGGGAGCCGGGGAGCTGTTTTTT	CASSPQGAGELFF	once	-	TRBV5-1	TRBJ2-2
TGTGCCAGCAGCAGGGCGGGAGGGCCGGGCCCCGGGGAGCTGTTTTTT	CASSRAGGPGPGELFF	-	TRBD2	TRBV5-4	TRBJ2-2
TGCGCCAGCAGCCTAGGGACTAGCGGGATCTCCCCATACGAGCAGTACTTC	CASSLGTSGISPYEQYF	-	TRBD2	TRBV5-1	TRBJ2-7
TGTGCCAGCAGCTTGGAGACAGGGGCTGGGGCCAACGTCCTGACTTTC	CASSLETGAGANVLTF	-	TRBD1	TRBV5-5	TRBJ2-6
TGTGCCAGCAGTTCCCCCATGGCCCGGAGGGGCAATGAGCAGTTCTTC	CASSSPMARRGNEQFF	-	-	TRBV6-5	TRBJ2-1
TGTGCCAGCAGTGTGAGGGACCCTGCATACGAGCAGTACTTC	CASSVRDPAYEQYF	-	-	TRBV25-1	TRBJ2-7
TGTGCCTCACTAGCGGGAGCCCCTCCTTACAATGAGCAGTTCTTC	CASLAGAPPYNEQFF	-	TRBD2	TRBV28	TRBJ2-1
TGTGCCAGCAACAAGGGACAGGTGGGACTCAAAAACATTCAGTACTTC	CASNKGQVGLKNIQYF	-	TRBD1	TRBV7-9	TRBJ2-4
TGTGCCAGCAGCCGAATCCCAGGGGGCCTCCCTGTAGCTAATGAAAAACTGTTTTTT	CASSRIPGGLPVANEKLFF	-	TRBD1	TRBV11-2	TRBJ1-4
TGTGCCAGCAGCTTGCGGGGACAGGGCGGCGAGCAGTACTTC	CASSLRGQGGEQYF	once	TRBD1	TRBV5-4	TRBJ2-7